Shown below are 25 T cell receptor beta chains from a single sample sequenced in a study of cytomegalovirus exposure and HLA in healthy donors. The PCR was carried out with 60 Vbeta primers and 13 Jbeta primers. Method: immunoSEQ multiplex PCR; TCRdb's copy keeps in-frame clones and lacks some. Here the sample spans fewer than 90,000 clones, more than 75% being singletons. Sequencing was done on a sample of PBMCs. The receptors here all came from a woman aged 40 to 50 in good health and CMV-seropositive.

The V gene is TRBV28, the J gene TRBJ2-3; D is possibly TRBD1 (6 bases). The V and J ends lost 4 bases and 5 bases respectively, with 13 bases between them. Looked up from germline, CDR1 is MDHEN and CDR2 is SYDVKM. This CDR3 comprises 14 residues. The DNA for the CDR3 is TGTGCCAGCAGTTCCCAGACAGGTTTAGATACGCAGTATTTT. This sequence encodes CASSSQTGLDTQYF.

The chain carries TRBV12-5 and TRBJ2-4; D gene unclear. The germline V gene encodes CDR1 LGHNT and CDR2 FRNRAP. Deletions cut 5 bases from V and 8 bases from J, with 7 bases between. The CDR3 sequence is 11 residues long. The CDR3: CASGETDIQYF. DNA of the CDR3: TGTGCTAGTGGTGAGACTGACATTCAGTACTTC.

This chain joins TRBV6-5 and TRBJ2-1, with 10 bases fitting TRBD2. J was trimmed by 6 bases and V by 6 bases; bases with no gene match: 2. This CDR3 region has 13 residues. Per germline, CDR1 MNHEY and CDR2 SVGAGI. This chain's CDR3 is CASRPSGSNEQFF. The DNA of the CDR3 is TGTGCCAGCAGGCCTAGCGGGAGCAATGAGCAGTTCTTC.

CDR3: CASSLGSGGEETQYF. As DNA, the CDR3 is TGTGCCAGCAGCTTAGGTAGCGGGGGGGAGGAGACCCAGTACTTC. The rearrangement uses TRBV7-3 and TRBJ2-5; 11 bases agree with TRBD2. There are 15 residues in the CDR3. Germline lookup yields CDR1 SGHTA and CDR2 FQGTGA. V lost 2 bases, J lost 5 bases, and 4 bases stayed unmatched. The full variable domain, its missing parts supplied by reference TRBV7-3 and TRBJ2-5, is GAGVSQTPSNKVTEKGKYVELRCDPISGHTALYWYRQSLGQGPEFLIYFQGTGAADDSGLPNDRFFAVRPEGSVSTLKIQRTERGDSAVYLCASSLGSGGEETQYFGPGTRLLVL.

This chain connects TRBV6-5 to TRBJ2-1; 11 nucleotides agree with TRBD2. The J segment lost 7 bases and the V segment lost 6 bases, leaving 8 bases of the junction unmatched. CDR1 is MNHEY, CDR2 SVGAGI, per germline. The CDR3 contains 15 residues. CDR3 loop: CASRFRLAGKNEQFF. As DNA, the CDR3 is TGTGCCAGCAGATTCCGACTAGCGGGGAAAAATGAGCAGTTCTTC.

The chain joins TRBV7-9 to TRBJ2-5; 10 bases are shared with TRBD1. With 5 bases clipped from V and 5 bases from J, the junction kept 2 bases outside the gene matches. The CDR3 is 13 residues long. CDR1 SEHNR and CDR2 FQNEAQ come from the germline V gene (reference sequence). The CDR3 DNA reads as TGTGCCAGCAGCCGGGGACAGGGGGAGACCCAGTACTTC. It is translated as CASSRGQGETQYF. Complete variable domain (other parts from reference TRBV7-9 and TRBJ2-5): DTGVSQNPRHKITKRGQNVTFRCDPISEHNRLYWYRQTLGQGPEFLTYFQNEAQLEKSRLLSDRFSAERPKGSFSTLEIQRTEQGDSAMYLCASSRGQGETQYFGPGTRLLVL.

As for this clone: The junction departs from germline at one end; a sequencing error may be responsible. V gene TRBV20-1 combines with J gene TRBJ2-7, with 7 nucleotides matching TRBD1. The CDR3 covers 11 residues. CDR1 is DFQATT, CDR2 SNEGSKA, per germline (reference sequence). The chain's CDR3 is CSAIRDSLTPF. The CDR3 coding sequence is TGCAGTGCGATTAGGGACAGTCTAACCCCCTTC.

This clone was counted only a few times. V gene TRBV6-5 combines with J gene TRBJ1-6, with D possibly matching TRBD1 (6 bases). Germline-derived CDR1 and CDR2 are MNHEY and SVGAGI. V was shortened by 5 bases and J by 9 bases, with 17 bases between the two germline ends. The CDR3 spans 15 residues. The CDR3 nucleotides read TGTGCCAGCAGTGCGGGGGGGGCAGGACTTTCACCCCTCCACTTT. It is translated as CASSAGGAGLSPLHF.

This chain links TRBV5-1 with TRBJ2-1; D gene unclear. Trimming pared 6 bases from V and 0 bases from J, leaving 10 bases between. Germline CDR1 reads SGHRS; CDR2 reads YFSETQ. The CDR3 length is 14 residues. This CDR3 is CASTQDSSYNEQFF. The CDR3 nucleotides are TGCGCCAGCACGCAGGATAGCTCCTACAATGAGCAGTTCTTC.

This sequence joins TRBV28 and TRBJ2-7, with 9 bases lining up with TRBD2. V lost 4 bases to trimming and J lost 3 bases; unmatched junction nucleotides: 10. The germline CDR1 and CDR2 sequences are MDHEN and SYDVKM. There are 16 residues in the CDR3. The CDR3, as DNA: TGTGCCAGCAGTTCCGCGGGGGCGGGAGGGCTCTACGAGCAGTACTTC. Translating it yields CASSSAGAGGLYEQYF.

The chain uses TRBV7-9 and TRBJ2-2; tentatively, D is TRBD2 (5 bases). Per the germline V gene, CDR1 is SEHNR and CDR2 is FQNEAQ (reference sequence). This CDR3 spans 15 amino acids. The V end lost 8 bases, the J end lost 1 base, and 14 bases lay between the germline ends. The CDR3 loop reads CASEGARVNTGELFF. The CDR3 DNA sequence: TGTGCCAGCGAGGGCGCCAGAGTGAACACCGGGGAGCTGTTTTTT. Combining the CDR3 with reference TRBV7-9 and TRBJ2-2 gives the whole variable domain DTGVSQNPRHKITKRGQNVTFRCDPISEHNRLYWYRQTLGQGPEFLTYFQNEAQLEKSRLLSDRFSAERPKGSFSTLEIQRTEQGDSAMYLCASEGARVNTGELFFGEGSRLTVL.

The J gene is TRBJ2-3, the V gene TRBV2; 13 bases match TRBD2. CDR1 and CDR2 from the germline V gene are SNHLY and FYNNEI. The CDR3 extends over 17 amino acids. Unmatched junction bases numbered 11, after V lost 5 bases and J lost 6 bases. CDR3 region: CASSPTLTSGGTDTQYF. The CDR3 coding sequence is TGTGCCAGCAGTCCTACCCTGACTAGCGGGGGGACGGATACGCAGTATTTT.

The V call is TRBV12-5, the J call TRBJ2-1; 9 bases are a match to TRBD1. The ends lost 8 bases at V and 7 bases at J; junction bases unmatched: 15. The CDR3 is made up of 16 amino acids. The germline CDR1 and CDR2 sequences are LGHNT and FRNRAP. Here the CDR3 reads CASITGGTLGSNEQFF. CDR3 in DNA: TGTGCTAGTATCACAGGGGGCACTTTGGGATCGAATGAGCAGTTCTTC.

The rearrangement uses TRBV28 and TRBJ1-3; TRBD1 matches 10 bases. Germline V gives CDR1 MDHEN, CDR2 SYDVKM. The CDR3 covers 15 residues. V gave up 3 bases and J gave up 3 bases; unmatched junction bases: 2. The CDR3 is CASSLTGGFGNTIYF. In DNA, the CDR3 is TGTGCCAGCAGTTTGACAGGGGGCTTTGGAAACACCATATATTTT.

The rearrangement joins TRBV10-1 to TRBJ1-2; 7 positions match TRBD1. The trim removed 4 bases at V and 1 base at J, leaving 9 bases unmatched. CDR3 length equals 16 residues. CDR1 and CDR2 from the germline V gene are WNHNN and SYGVQD (reference sequence). CDR3 residues: CASSATGQEDNYGYTF. CDR3 sequence (DNA): TGCGCCAGCAGTGCGACAGGGCAAGAGGATAACTATGGCTACACCTTC.

In this sample, this clone turned up a few times. The chain couples TRBV7-2 to TRBJ1-5; the D is unclear. V was shortened by 0 bases and J by 1 base, with 4 bases between the two germline ends. Germline CDR1 SGHTA, CDR2 FQGNSA. This CDR3 is 14 amino acids long. The CDR3 loop is CASSLAGSNQPQHF. As DNA, the CDR3 is TGTGCCAGCAGCTTAGCCGGGAGCAATCAGCCCCAGCATTTT.

V gene TRBV28 combines with J gene TRBJ2-2; maybe TRBD1 (6 bases). Trimming took 5 bases from V and 5 from J, leaving 21 bases between them. Germline V gene data show CDR1 as MDHEN and CDR2 as SYDVKM. The CDR3 runs to 17 residues. The CDR3 loop reads CASSLMTGTSSTGELFF. In DNA, the CDR3 is TGTGCCAGCAGTCTCATGACCGGGACATCGTCAACCGGGGAGCTGTTTTTT.

There are a few counts of this clone. The chain uses TRBV27 and TRBJ1-6; D gene uncertain. With 2 bases removed from V and 10 bases from J, the gap between germline ends came to 15 bases. The germline V gene has CDR1 MNHEY and CDR2 SMNVEV (reference sequence). This CDR3 contains 15 residues. CDR3 DNA sequence: TGTGCCAGCAGTTTACTGGCTGGAGATTGGTCACCCCTCCACTTT. Translation: CASSLLAGDWSPLHF.

This chain links TRBV18 with TRBJ2-3; no firm D call. Germline V gene lookup returns CDR1 KGHSH and CDR2 LQKENI. The CDR3 runs 13 residues. The V gene lost 4 bases and the J gene lost 4 bases, with 9 bases spanning the gap. CDR3 protein: CASSRLEADTQYF. CDR3 coding DNA: TGTGCCAGCTCACGTCTAGAAGCAGATACGCAGTATTTT.

The rearrangement joins TRBV13 to TRBJ2-3; 8 positions match TRBD1. Germline V CDR1 and CDR2: PRHDT, FYEKMQ (reference sequence). This CDR3 spans 15 amino acids. V lost 5 bases and J lost 3; bases outside the gene matches: 7. The CDR3 coding sequence is TGTGCCAGCAGCCAAGACAGGGGTCTGACAGATACGCAGTATTTT. It specifies CASSQDRGLTDTQYF.

This sequence joins TRBV30 and TRBJ2-7; TRBD1 matches 10 bases. Germline V gene data show CDR1 as GTSNPN and CDR2 as SVGIG (reference sequence). The V segment lost 5 bases and the J segment 6 bases; nucleotides outside the gene matches: 16. This CDR3 has 16 amino acids. The CDR3 protein is CAWVGGTGVPLGEQYF. CDR3 nucleotides: TGTGCCTGGGTTGGAGGGACAGGGGTACCCCTTGGCGAGCAGTACTTC.

This chain joins TRBV7-9 and TRBJ2-7; D is possibly TRBD1 (5 bases). The V and J ends lost 5 bases and 7 bases respectively, with 12 bases between them. CDR1 and CDR2 (germline): SEHNR, FQNEAQ (reference sequence). This CDR3 region has 12 residues. Here the CDR3 reads CASSTGTLEQYF. CDR3 in DNA: TGTGCCAGCAGCACAGGTACCTTGGAGCAGTACTTC. The entire variable domain, with the rest obtained from reference TRBV7-9 and TRBJ2-7, is as follows: DTGVSQNPRHKITKRGQNVTFRCDPISEHNRLYWYRQTLGQGPEFLTYFQNEAQLEKSRLLSDRFSAERPKGSFSTLEIQRTEQGDSAMYLCASSTGTLEQYFGPGTRLTVT.

This chain joins TRBV2 and TRBJ1-1; 8 bases are shared with TRBD1. The CDR3 consists of 14 residues. V shed 3 bases and J 9 bases; nucleotides not matched to a gene: 9. Per the germline V gene, CDR1 is SNHLY and CDR2 is FYNNEI. The CDR3 DNA follows: TGTGCCAGCAGTGAGGGGAGGTCAGGGGGCCAAGCTTTCTTT. Amino acids: CASSEGRSGGQAFF.

J is TRBJ2-7 and V is TRBV6-1; 7 bases are a match to TRBD1. The CDR3 has 13 amino acids. The germline CDR1 and CDR2 sequences are MNHNS and SASEGT. V lost 4 bases, J lost 3 bases, and 3 bases stayed unmatched. The DNA for the CDR3 is TGTGCCAGCAGTGTGACAGGGATCTACGAGCAGTACTTC. Translating it yields CASSVTGIYEQYF.

The V and J genes are TRBV29-1 and TRBJ1-1, with 7 bases lining up with TRBD1. The CDR3 runs 14 residues. Germline assignment: CDR1 SQVTM and CDR2 ANQGSEA. Germline trimming cut 4 bases from V and 4 bases from J; bases unmatched to any gene: 9. The CDR3 loop reads CSVARIQGSTEAFF. CDR3 in DNA: TGCAGCGTTGCCCGGATACAGGGGAGCACTGAAGCTTTCTTT. Using reference TRBV29-1 and TRBJ1-1 for the parts outside the CDR3, the full variable domain is SAVISQKPSRDICQRGTSLTIQCQVDSQVTMMFWYRQQPGQSLTLIATANQGSEATYESGFVIDKFPISRPNLTFSTLTVSNMSPEDSSIYLCSVARIQGSTEAFFGQGTRLTVV.